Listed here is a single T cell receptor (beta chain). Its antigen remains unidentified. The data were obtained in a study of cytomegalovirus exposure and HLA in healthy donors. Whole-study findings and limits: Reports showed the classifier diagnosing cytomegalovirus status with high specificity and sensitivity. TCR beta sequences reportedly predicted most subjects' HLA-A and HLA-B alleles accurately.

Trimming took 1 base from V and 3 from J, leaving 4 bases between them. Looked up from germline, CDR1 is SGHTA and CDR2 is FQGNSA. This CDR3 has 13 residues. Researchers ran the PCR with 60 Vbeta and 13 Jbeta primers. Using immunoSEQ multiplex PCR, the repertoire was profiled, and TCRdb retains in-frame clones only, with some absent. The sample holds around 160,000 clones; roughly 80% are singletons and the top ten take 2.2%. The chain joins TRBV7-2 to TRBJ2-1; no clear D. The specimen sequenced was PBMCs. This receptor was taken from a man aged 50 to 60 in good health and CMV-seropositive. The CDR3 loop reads CASSLDYYNEQFF. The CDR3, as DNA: TGTGCCAGCAGCTTAGACTACTACAATGAGCAGTTCTTC.